Following are 4 T cell receptor beta chains from one sample sequenced in a study of monozygotic twins with inflammatory bowel disease. TCRdb reprocessed the 5' RACE reads, keeping one entry per CDR3 protein, no DNA. Listed are about 43,000 distinct CDR3 sequences; 5% to 6% falls within the top ten. Material for sequencing was blood. Receptors originate from a human donor with ulcerative colitis or Crohn's disease, or a healthy co-twin of an affected twin (not recorded which).

This chain connects TRBV19 to TRBJ1-6; TCRdb selects TRBD1, and the lack of DNA leaves this call unchecked. This CDR3 contains 16 residues. Germline V gene sequence: CDR1 LNHDA, CDR2 SQIVND (reference sequence). The CDR3 loop is CASSTTGGRRNSPLHF. Together with reference TRBV19 and TRBJ1-6, the CDR3 gives the full variable domain: DGGITQSPKYLFRKEGQNVTLSCEQNLNHDAMYWYRQDPGQGLRLIYYSQIVNDFQKGDIAEGYSVSREKKESFPLTVTSAQKNPTAFYLCASSTTGGRRNSPLHFGNGTRLTVT.

V and J are TRBV7-2 and TRBJ2-5. From germline, CDR1 is SGHTA and CDR2 FQGNSA. This CDR3 spans 11 amino acids. CDR3 amino acids: CASSSSETQYF.

The rearrangement uses TRBV5-6 and TRBJ1-2; the D call from TCRdb, TRBD1, cannot be confirmed without DNA. Germline V CDR1 and CDR2: SGHDT, YYEEEE. The CDR3 is 13 amino acids. CDR3 in amino acids: CASSLQGVYGYTF.

The chain joins TRBV20-1 to TRBJ2-1; TCRdb selects TRBD1, and the lack of DNA leaves this call unchecked. Germline V lookup: CDR1 DFQATT, CDR2 SNEGSKA (reference sequence). The CDR3 loop spans 13 amino acids. The chain's CDR3 is CSAPPRGYNEQFF.